The rows below give T cell receptor beta chains drawn from one sample of a study of Graves' ophthalmopathy and Graves' hyperthyroidism. TCRdb re-called the multiplex PCR reads with MiXCR, one entry per CDR3 protein. The sample yields roughly 1.1 million distinct CDR3 sequences, 35% to 40% seen once. Specimen: peripheral blood or thyroid tissue (not recorded which). These receptors were collected from an adult man with Graves' hyperthyroidism. CDR3s include the opening cysteine and the closing phenylalanine or tryptophan. A D gene is named only where the DNA matches it firmly. Size is stated for part of the rows, as once, few or many counts, or as a class when the clone is expanded.

J: TRBJ1-2
D: TRBD1
length: 13
size: many
V: TRBV12-3/TRBV12-4
DNA: TGTGCCAGCAGCTTAGACAGGGGAGTCGGCTACACCTTC
CDR3: CASSLDRGVGYTF

J: TRBJ1-4
D: -
length: 14
size: -
V: TRBV7-2
DNA: TGTGCCAGCAGCTTAGGAGGGTCTAATGAAAAACCGTTTTTT
CDR3: CASSLGGSNEKPFF

J: TRBJ2-7
D: TRBD1
length: 15
size: many
V: TRBV7-2
DNA: TGTGCCAGCAGCCCAGGGACAGGGGGTATCTACGAGCAGTACTTC
CDR3: CASSPGTGGIYEQYF

J: TRBJ1-1
D: TRBD1
length: 15
size: many
V: TRBV10-3
DNA: TGTGCCATCAGAGACTCGGGACAGTCGAACACTGAAGCTTTCTTT
CDR3: CAIRDSGQSNTEAFF

J: TRBJ1-2
D: -
length: 11
size: once
V: TRBV7-9
DNA: TGTGCCAGCAGCTCTCACCAAGGCTACACCTTC
CDR3: CASSSHQGYTF

J: TRBJ2-5
D: -
length: 14
size: many
V: TRBV7-2
DNA: TGTGCCAGCAGCTGGGGGGGCTACCAAGAGACCCAGTACTTC
CDR3: CASSWGGYQETQYF

J: TRBJ2-1
D: -
length: 14
size: few
V: TRBV7-7
DNA: TGTGCCAGCAGCCGTGGGGCAGATTTTAATGAGCAGTTCTTC
CDR3: CASSRGADFNEQFF

J: TRBJ2-7
D: TRBD1
length: 13
size: many
V: TRBV29-1
DNA: TGCAGCGTTGGACAGGGCGAGGTCTACGAGCAGTACTTC
CDR3: CSVGQGEVYEQYF

J: TRBJ2-7
D: -
length: 14
size: many
V: TRBV7-9
DNA: TGTGCCAGCAGCTTAGGGGAGGGACAACACGAGCAGTACTTC
CDR3: CASSLGEGQHEQYF

J: TRBJ2-5
D: TRBD1
length: 15
size: -
V: TRBV15
DNA: TGTGCCACCAGCAGTCCGGACAGGGGGCGTGAGACCCAGTACTTC
CDR3: CATSSPDRGRETQYF

J: TRBJ2-5
D: -
length: 12
size: many
V: TRBV29-1
DNA: TGCAGCGTTGCTGCGGCACAAGAGACCCAGTACTTC
CDR3: CSVAAAQETQYF

J: TRBJ2-7
D: TRBD2
length: 15
size: -
V: TRBV10-2
DNA: TGCGCCAGCAGTGCCGGACTAGCGGCGATATACGAGCAGTACTTC
CDR3: CASSAGLAAIYEQYF

J: TRBJ2-7
D: TRBD2
length: 14
size: few
V: TRBV7-2
DNA: TGTGCCAGCAGCCCAACCGGGACTAGCGGCGAGCAGTACTTC
CDR3: CASSPTGTSGEQYF

J: TRBJ1-5
D: -
length: 12
size: many
V: TRBV6-6
DNA: TGTGCCAGCAGTTACACCAACCAGCCCCAGCATTTT
CDR3: CASSYTNQPQHF

J: TRBJ2-5
D: -
length: 13
size: many
V: TRBV5-6
DNA: TGTGCCAGCAGCCATGGACAGAAAGAGACCCAGTACTTC
CDR3: CASSHGQKETQYF

J: TRBJ2-5
D: TRBD1
length: 16
size: many
V: TRBV5-5
DNA: TGTGCCAGCAGCTCTACTAGGACAGGTCCTTGGGAGACCCAGTACTTC
CDR3: CASSSTRTGPWETQYF

J: TRBJ2-5
D: -
length: 13
size: few
V: TRBV9
DNA: TGTGCCAGCAGCGCCGGAACTAAGAGGACCCAGTACTTC
CDR3: CASSAGTKRTQYF

J: TRBJ2-7
D: -
length: 14
size: -
V: TRBV7-9
DNA: TGTGCCAGCAGCGAAGGGATTAGGACGGCCGAGCAGTACTTC
CDR3: CASSEGIRTAEQYF

J: TRBJ2-7
D: -
length: 13
size: many
V: TRBV20-1
DNA: TGCAGTGCTCCAGTGGGACCTGCCTACGAGCAGTACTTC
CDR3: CSAPVGPAYEQYF

J: TRBJ2-7
D: -
length: 12
size: -
V: TRBV10-3
DNA: TGTGCCAGCAGTGCCGCGACCTACGAGCAGTACTTC
CDR3: CASSAATYEQYF

J: TRBJ1-2
D: -
length: 12
size: -
V: TRBV29-1
DNA: TGCAGCGCTGTGACGGATCTATATGGCTACACCTTC
CDR3: CSAVTDLYGYTF

J: TRBJ2-6
D: -
length: 15
size: -
V: TRBV7-6
DNA: TGTGCCAGTAGGCTGTTGGGGACTGGGGCCAACGTCCTGACTTTC
CDR3: CASRLLGTGANVLTF

J: TRBJ1-3
D: -
length: 15
size: -
V: TRBV12-3/TRBV12-4
DNA: TGTGCCAGCAGTTTAGCAGGGACACCTGGAAACACCATATATTTT
CDR3: CASSLAGTPGNTIYF

J: TRBJ1-4
D: -
length: 11
size: few
V: TRBV20-1
DNA: TGCAGTGCTATCTTTCAAGAATCCCTGTTTTTT
CDR3: CSAIFQESLFF

J: TRBJ1-1
D: -
length: 16
size: many
V: TRBV7-8
DNA: TGTGCCAGCAGCTATGCAAAGGGGGAAATGAACACTGAAGCTTTCTTT
CDR3: CASSYAKGEMNTEAFF

J: TRBJ2-7
D: -
length: 13
size: -
V: TRBV2
DNA: TGTGCCAGCAGTGAAGCGAGGCTTTACGAGCAGTGCTTC
CDR3: CASSEARLYEQCF

J: TRBJ1-2
D: TRBD1
length: 16
size: -
V: TRBV10-1
DNA: TGCGCCAGCAGTGAGCCGGACAGGGGGCGAGACTATGGCTACACCTTC
CDR3: CASSEPDRGRDYGYTF

J: TRBJ1-1
D: TRBD1
length: 14
size: many
V: TRBV12-3/TRBV12-4
DNA: TGTGCCAGCAGTTTACCGACAGGGCAAGCTGAAGCTTTCTTT
CDR3: CASSLPTGQAEAFF

J: TRBJ1-1
D: -
length: 13
size: many
V: TRBV12-3/TRBV12-4
DNA: TGTGCCAGCAGGGGTTCAGGGAACACTGAAGCTTTCTTT
CDR3: CASRGSGNTEAFF

J: TRBJ2-7
D: -
length: 15
size: -
V: TRBV2
DNA: TGTGCCAGCAGTGACCCCTTGACGGGGTCCTACGAGCAGTACTTC
CDR3: CASSDPLTGSYEQYF

J: TRBJ1-1
D: -
length: 13
size: -
V: TRBV3-1
DNA: TGTGCCAGCAGCCGTATCCCGGATTTTGAAGCTTTCTTT
CDR3: CASSRIPDFEAFF

J: TRBJ2-2
D: -
length: 16
size: -
V: TRBV25-1
DNA: TGTGCCAGCGGCACGAGAGGGAAGGGAGGCACCGGGGAGCTGTTTTTT
CDR3: CASGTRGKGGTGELFF

J: TRBJ1-4
D: -
length: 15
size: -
V: TRBV10-3
DNA: TGTGCCATCAGTGAGCTAGGTGCCACTAACGAAAAACTGTTTTTT
CDR3: CAISELGATNEKLFF

J: TRBJ2-2
D: -
length: 12
size: -
V: TRBV6-9
DNA: TGTGCCCGCAGTGAAGGTTGGGAGGAGCTGTTTTTT
CDR3: CARSEGWEELFF

J: TRBJ2-5
D: -
length: 13
size: many
V: TRBV12-3/TRBV12-4
DNA: TGTGCCAGCAGTTTAGGCGGGGTTGAGACCCAGTACTTC
CDR3: CASSLGGVETQYF

J: TRBJ1-2
D: -
length: 12
size: many
V: TRBV11-2
DNA: TGTGCCAGCAGCTTAGATGGGGCTGGCTACACCTTC
CDR3: CASSLDGAGYTF

J: TRBJ2-7
D: TRBD1
length: 13
size: many
V: TRBV7-8
DNA: TGTGCCAGCAGCTTAGACAGGGGGTACGAGCAGTACTTC
CDR3: CASSLDRGYEQYF

J: TRBJ2-7
D: TRBD2
length: 15
size: many
V: TRBV4-1
DNA: TGCGCCAGCAGCCTTAGCGGGAGGGTTGTGGACGAGCAGTACTTC
CDR3: CASSLSGRVVDEQYF

J: TRBJ1-1
D: -
length: 11
size: -
V: TRBV29-1
DNA: TGCAGCTCGCAGCTGAACACTGAAGCTTTCTTT
CDR3: CSSQLNTEAFF

J: TRBJ1-6
D: -
length: 13
size: many
V: TRBV12-3/TRBV12-4
DNA: TGTGCCAGCACCAGGACCAATAATTCACCCCTCCACTTT
CDR3: CASTRTNNSPLHF

J: TRBJ2-7
D: -
length: 15
size: few
V: TRBV12-3/TRBV12-4
DNA: TGTGCCAGCAGCGGCTCGGACAGAATCTCCTACGAGCAGTACTTC
CDR3: CASSGSDRISYEQYF